This T cell receptor beta chain was captured by sequencing in a study of shared T cell receptors in the human thymus. The assay was immunoSEQ multiplex PCR, and TCRdb's table has in-frame clones only and misses some. Of hundreds of thousands of clones in the sample, more than 70% are singletons; the top ten hold 0.0094%. The germline gives CDR1 MDHEN, CDR2 SYDVKM. The length of the CDR3 is 17 residues. With 5 bases clipped from V and 0 bases from J, the junction kept 12 bases outside the gene matches. In its sample, this clone was seen a few times. These data were also filed under a second study, of human thymus T cells. As that report states: Thymus pieces cut out during corrective heart surgery were the tissue that was used. Thymic and blood repertoires appeared to show biased V and J gene usage. Unrelated individuals were reported by related research to share highly overlapping thymic repertoires.

The sample was thymocytes. This chain connects TRBV28 to TRBJ1-2, with 7 bases matching TRBD1. The receptor's source is a boy in the first two years of life with a congenital heart defect. The CDR3 loop is CASSPQGQRSPNYGYTF. CDR3 sequence (DNA): TGTGCCAGCAGTCCCCAGGGACAGAGGTCCCCTAACTATGGCTACACCTTC.